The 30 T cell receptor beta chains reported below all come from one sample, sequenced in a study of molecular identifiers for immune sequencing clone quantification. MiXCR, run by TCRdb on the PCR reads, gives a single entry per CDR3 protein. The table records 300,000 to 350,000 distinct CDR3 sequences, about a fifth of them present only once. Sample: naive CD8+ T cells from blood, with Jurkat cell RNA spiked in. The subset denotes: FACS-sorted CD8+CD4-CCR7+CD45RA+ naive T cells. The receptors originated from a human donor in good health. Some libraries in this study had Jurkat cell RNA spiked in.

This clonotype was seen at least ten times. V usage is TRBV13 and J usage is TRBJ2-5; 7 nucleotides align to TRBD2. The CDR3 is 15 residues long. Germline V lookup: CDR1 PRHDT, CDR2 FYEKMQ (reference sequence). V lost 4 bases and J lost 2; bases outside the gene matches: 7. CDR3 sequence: CASSSTGTKQETQYF. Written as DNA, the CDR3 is TGTGCCAGCAGCTCCACCGGGACTAAGCAAGAGACCCAGTACTTC.

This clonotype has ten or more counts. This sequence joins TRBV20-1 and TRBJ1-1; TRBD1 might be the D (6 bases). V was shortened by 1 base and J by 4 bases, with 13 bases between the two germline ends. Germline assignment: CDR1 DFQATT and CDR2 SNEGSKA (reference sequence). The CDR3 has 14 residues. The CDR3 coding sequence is TGCAGTGCTAGAGTAGGGGGGCTTACCACTGAAGCTTTCTTT. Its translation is CSARVGGLTTEAFF.

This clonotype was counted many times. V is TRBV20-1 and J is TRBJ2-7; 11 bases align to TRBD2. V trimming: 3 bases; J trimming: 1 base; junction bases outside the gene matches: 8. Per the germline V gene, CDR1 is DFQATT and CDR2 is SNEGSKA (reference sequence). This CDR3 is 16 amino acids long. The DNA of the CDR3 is TGCAGTGCTAGGGAGACGGGACTAGCGGTTTCCTACGAGCAGTACTTC. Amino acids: CSARETGLAVSYEQYF.

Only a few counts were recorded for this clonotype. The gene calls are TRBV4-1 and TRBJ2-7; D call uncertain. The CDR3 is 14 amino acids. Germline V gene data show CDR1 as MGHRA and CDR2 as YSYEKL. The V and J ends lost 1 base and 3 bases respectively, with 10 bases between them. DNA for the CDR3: TGCGCCAGCAGCCAAGCCGCCTCTAACTACGAGCAGTACTTC. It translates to CASSQAASNYEQYF.

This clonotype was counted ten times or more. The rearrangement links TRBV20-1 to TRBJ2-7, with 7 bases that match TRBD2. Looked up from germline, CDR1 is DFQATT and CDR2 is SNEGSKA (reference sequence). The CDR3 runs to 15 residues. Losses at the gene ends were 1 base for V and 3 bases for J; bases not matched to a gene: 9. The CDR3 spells CSARGLAEQYYEQYF. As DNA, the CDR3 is TGCAGTGCTAGAGGCCTAGCGGAACAGTACTACGAGCAGTACTTC.

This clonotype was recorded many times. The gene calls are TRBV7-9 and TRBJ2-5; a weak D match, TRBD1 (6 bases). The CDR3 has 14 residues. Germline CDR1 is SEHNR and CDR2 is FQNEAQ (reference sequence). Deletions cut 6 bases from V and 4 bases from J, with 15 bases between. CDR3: CASRIQGERETQYF. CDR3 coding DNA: TGTGCCAGCAGAATACAGGGTGAACGAGAGACCCAGTACTTC.

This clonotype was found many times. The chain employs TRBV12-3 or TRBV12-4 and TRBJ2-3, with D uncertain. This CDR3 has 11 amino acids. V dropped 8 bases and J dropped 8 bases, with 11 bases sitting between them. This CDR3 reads CASGSVGTQYF. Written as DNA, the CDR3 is TGTGCCAGCGGAAGCGTAGGTACGCAGTATTTT.

CDR3 nucleotide sequence: TGTGCCAGCAGCCAAGCCGCGGGGGGGCCGTTGGAGACCCAGTACTTC. Translated, it gives CASSQAAGGPLETQYF. The J gene is TRBJ2-5, the V gene TRBV3-1; TRBD2 agrees at 9 bases. This CDR3 spans 16 amino acids. Germline CDR1 and CDR2: LGHDT and YNNKEL (reference sequence). V dropped 1 base and J dropped 5; count of bases not matched to a gene: 8.

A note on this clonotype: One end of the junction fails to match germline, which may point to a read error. DNA for the CDR3: TGTGCCAGCAGCCTTACTAGCGGGCCCTCCTACAAGCAGTACTTC. Its translation: CASSLTSGPSYKQYF. The chain has TRBV13 and TRBJ2-7; 9 nucleotides align to TRBD2. Germline CDR1 PRHDT, CDR2 FYEKMQ (reference sequence). There are 15 residues in the CDR3.

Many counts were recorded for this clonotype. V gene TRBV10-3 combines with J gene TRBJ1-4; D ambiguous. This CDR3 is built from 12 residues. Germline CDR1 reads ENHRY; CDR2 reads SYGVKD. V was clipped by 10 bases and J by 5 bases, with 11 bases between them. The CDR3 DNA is TGTGCCACCCGGGATGGCAATGAAAAACTGTTTTTT. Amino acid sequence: CATRDGNEKLFF.

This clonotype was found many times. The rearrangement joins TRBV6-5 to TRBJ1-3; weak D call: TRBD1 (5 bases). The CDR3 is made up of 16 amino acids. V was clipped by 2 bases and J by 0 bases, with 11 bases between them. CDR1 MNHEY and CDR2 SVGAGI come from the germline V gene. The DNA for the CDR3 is TGTGCCAGCAGTTACGGCCCGGGGGTCTCTGGAAACACCATATATTTT. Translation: CASSYGPGVSGNTIYF.

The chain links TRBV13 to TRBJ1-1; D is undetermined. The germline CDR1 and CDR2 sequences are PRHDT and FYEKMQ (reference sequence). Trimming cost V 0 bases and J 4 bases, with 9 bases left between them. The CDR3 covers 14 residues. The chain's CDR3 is CASSLGRGITEAFF. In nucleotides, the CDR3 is TGTGCCAGCAGCTTAGGGCGGGGTATCACTGAAGCTTTCTTT.

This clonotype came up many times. CDR3 sequence: CASSPGTVSGEVVEAFF. CDR3 in DNA: TGTGCCAGCAGTCCCGGGACAGTCAGCGGTGAAGTGGTTGAAGCTTTCTTT. The chain is built from TRBV27 and TRBJ1-1, with TRBD1 matching over 7 bases. J lost 7 bases, V lost 5 bases, and 19 bases had no gene match. Germline loops: CDR1 MNHEY, CDR2 SMNVEV (reference sequence). The CDR3 covers 17 residues.

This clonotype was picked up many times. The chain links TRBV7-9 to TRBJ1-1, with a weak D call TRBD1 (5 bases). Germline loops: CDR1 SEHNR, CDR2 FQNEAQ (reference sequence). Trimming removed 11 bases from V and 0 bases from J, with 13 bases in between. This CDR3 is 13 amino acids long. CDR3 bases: TGTGCCGGAGGGGCCGGGCTGAACACTGAAGCTTTCTTT. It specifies CAGGAGLNTEAFF.

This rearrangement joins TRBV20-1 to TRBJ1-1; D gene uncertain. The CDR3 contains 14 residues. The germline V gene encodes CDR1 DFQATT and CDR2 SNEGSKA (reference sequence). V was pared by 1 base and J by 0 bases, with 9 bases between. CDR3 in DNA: TGCAGTGCTAGAGGTGCGGGGATGAACACTGAAGCTTTCTTT. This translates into CSARGAGMNTEAFF.

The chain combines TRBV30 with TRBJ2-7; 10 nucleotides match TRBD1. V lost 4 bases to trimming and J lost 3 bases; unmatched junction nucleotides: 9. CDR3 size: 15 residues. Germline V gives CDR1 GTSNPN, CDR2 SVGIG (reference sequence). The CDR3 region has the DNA TGTGCCTGGAAAGGTCGAGGACAGGGGGTCTACGAGCAGTACTTC. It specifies CAWKGRGQGVYEQYF.

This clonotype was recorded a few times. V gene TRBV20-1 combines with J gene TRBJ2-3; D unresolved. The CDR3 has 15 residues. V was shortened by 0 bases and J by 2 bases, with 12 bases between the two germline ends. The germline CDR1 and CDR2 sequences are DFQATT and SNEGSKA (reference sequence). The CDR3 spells CSARDISIHTDTQYF. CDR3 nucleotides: TGCAGTGCTAGAGATATTTCTATCCACACAGATACGCAGTATTTT.

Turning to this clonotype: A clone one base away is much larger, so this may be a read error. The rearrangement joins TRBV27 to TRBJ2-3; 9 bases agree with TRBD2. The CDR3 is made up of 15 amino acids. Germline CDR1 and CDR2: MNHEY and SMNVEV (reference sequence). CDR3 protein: CASSFGTSLTNTQYF. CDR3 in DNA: TGTGCCAGCAGTTTCGGGACTAGCCTCACAAATACGCAGTATTTT.

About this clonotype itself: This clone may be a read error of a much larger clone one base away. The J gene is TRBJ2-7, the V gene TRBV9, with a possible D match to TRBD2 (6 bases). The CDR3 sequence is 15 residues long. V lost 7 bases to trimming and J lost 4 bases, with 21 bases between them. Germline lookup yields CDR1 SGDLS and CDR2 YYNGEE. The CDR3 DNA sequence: TGTGCCAGCGGCGCATCCGGGACTGCAGATTACGAGCAGTACTTC. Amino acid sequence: CASGASGTADYEQYF.

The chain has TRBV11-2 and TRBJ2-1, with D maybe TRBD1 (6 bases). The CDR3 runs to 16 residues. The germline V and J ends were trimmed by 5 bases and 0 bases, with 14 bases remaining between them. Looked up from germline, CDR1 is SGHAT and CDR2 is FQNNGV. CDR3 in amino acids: CASSHPDSSSYNEQFF. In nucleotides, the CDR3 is TGTGCCAGCAGCCACCCGGACAGTTCCTCCTACAATGAGCAGTTCTTC.

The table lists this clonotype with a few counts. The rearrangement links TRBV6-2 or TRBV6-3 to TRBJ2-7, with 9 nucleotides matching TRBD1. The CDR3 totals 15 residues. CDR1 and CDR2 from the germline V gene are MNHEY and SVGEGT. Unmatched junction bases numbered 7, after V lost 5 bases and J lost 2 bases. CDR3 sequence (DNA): TGTGCCAGCAGTCCTCTACGACAGGGGGCCTACGAGCAGTACTTC. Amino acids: CASSPLRQGAYEQYF.

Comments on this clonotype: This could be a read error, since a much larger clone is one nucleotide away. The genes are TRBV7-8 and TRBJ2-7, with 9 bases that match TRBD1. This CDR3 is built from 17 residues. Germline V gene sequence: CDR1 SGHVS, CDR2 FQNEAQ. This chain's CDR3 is CASSAGRDRVLNYKQYF. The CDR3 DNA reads TGTGCCAGCAGCGCGGGACGGGACAGGGTACTTAACTACAAGCAGTACTTC. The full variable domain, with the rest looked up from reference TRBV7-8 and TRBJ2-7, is GAGVSQSPRYKVAKRGQDVALRCDPISGHVSLFWYQQALGQGPEFLTYFQNEAQLDKSGLPSDRFFAERPEGSVSTLKIQRTQQEDSAVYLCASSAGRDRVLNYKQYFGPGTRLTVT.

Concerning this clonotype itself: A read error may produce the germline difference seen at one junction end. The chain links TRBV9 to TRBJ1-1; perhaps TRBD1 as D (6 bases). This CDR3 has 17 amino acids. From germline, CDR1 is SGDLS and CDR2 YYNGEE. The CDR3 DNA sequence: TGTGCCGGCAGCGTAGACGGACAGCCTCCAATGAACACTGAAGCCTTCTTT. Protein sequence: CAGSVDGQPPMNTEAFF.

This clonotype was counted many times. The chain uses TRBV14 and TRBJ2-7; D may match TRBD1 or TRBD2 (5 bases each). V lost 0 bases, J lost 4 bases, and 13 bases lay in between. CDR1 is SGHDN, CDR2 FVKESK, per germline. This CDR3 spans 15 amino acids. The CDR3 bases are TGTGCCAGCAGCCAAGAAGTTTGGGGACCTTACGAGCAGTACTTC. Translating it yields CASSQEVWGPYEQYF.

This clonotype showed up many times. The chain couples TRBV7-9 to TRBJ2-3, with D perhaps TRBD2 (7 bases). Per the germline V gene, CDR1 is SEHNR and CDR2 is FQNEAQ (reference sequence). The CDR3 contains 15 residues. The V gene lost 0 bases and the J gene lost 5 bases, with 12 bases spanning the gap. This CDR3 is CASSLAGGQGDTQYF. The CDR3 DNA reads TGTGCCAGCAGCTTAGCGGGGGGGCAAGGAGATACGCAGTATTTT.

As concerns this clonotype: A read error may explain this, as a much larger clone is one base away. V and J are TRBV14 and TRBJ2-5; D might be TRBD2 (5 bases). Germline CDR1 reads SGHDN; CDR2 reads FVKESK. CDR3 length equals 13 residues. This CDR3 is CASCHRGSQAQYF. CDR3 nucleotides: TGTGCCAGCTGCCACCGGGGATCCCAGGCCCAGTACTTC.

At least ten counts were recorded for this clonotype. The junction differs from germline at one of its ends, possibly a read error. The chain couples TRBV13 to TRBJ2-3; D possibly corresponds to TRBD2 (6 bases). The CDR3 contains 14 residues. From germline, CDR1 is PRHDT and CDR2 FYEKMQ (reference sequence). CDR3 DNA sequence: TGTGCCAGCAGCCTAGGAGGGGCCGCAGATACGCAGTATTTT. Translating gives CASSLGGAADTQYF.

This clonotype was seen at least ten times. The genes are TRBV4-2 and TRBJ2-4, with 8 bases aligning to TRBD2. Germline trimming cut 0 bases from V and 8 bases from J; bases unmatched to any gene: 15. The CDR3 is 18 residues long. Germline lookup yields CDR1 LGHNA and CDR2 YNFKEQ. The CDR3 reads CASSQEDSGRILNDIQYF. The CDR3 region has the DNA TGTGCCAGCAGCCAAGAAGACAGCGGGAGAATATTGAATGACATTCAGTACTTC.

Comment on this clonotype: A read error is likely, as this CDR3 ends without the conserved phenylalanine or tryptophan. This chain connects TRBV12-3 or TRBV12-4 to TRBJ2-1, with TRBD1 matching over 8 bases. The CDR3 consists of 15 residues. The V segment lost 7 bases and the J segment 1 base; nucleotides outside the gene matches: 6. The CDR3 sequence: CASKETGESYNEQFL. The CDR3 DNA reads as TGTGCCAGCAAGGAGACAGGGGAGTCCTACAATGAGCAGTTCCTC.

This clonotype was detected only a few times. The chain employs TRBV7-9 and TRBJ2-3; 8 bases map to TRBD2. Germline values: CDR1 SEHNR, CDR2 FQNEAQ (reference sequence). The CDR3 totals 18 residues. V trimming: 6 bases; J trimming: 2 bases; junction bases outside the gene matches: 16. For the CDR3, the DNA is TGTGCCAGCAGTCAAGTAGGAGGGCGGGGGGCCAACACAGATACGCAGTATTTT. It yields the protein CASSQVGGRGANTDTQYF.